The subject of this entry is one T cell receptor beta chain. Other nucleotide sequences in the sample specify the same CDR3. Source study methods: Estimated nucleated cell counts came from reference gene primer amplification. The data were produced by immunoSEQ multiplex PCR, yet TCRdb's version contains in-frame clones alone and is incomplete. V, J and clone size are taken as reported in that table, and D and trimming were inferred from the DNA itself. The sample consists of approximately 230,000 clones, 84% of them appearing once. The germline gives CDR1 MDHEN, CDR2 SYDVKM. The CDR3 loop spans 12 amino acids. The V and J ends lost 6 bases and 4 bases respectively, with 10 bases between them. The sample belongs to a study of blood T cell repertoires in COVID-19. Overall study context: Material from acute and convalescent COVID-19 was sourced from the United States, Italy and Spain. The cDNA or gDNA used as material had been derived from T cells, B-cell-depleted T cells, or PBMCs.

The chain combines TRBV28 with TRBJ2-7; D possibly corresponds to TRBD1 (6 bases). The receptor's source is a man between 25 and 39 years old with active or convalescent COVID-19. Sample: peripheral blood. For the CDR3, the DNA is TGTGCCAGCAGCCAGACAGGTTACGAGCAGTACTTC. Translation: CASSQTGYEQYF.